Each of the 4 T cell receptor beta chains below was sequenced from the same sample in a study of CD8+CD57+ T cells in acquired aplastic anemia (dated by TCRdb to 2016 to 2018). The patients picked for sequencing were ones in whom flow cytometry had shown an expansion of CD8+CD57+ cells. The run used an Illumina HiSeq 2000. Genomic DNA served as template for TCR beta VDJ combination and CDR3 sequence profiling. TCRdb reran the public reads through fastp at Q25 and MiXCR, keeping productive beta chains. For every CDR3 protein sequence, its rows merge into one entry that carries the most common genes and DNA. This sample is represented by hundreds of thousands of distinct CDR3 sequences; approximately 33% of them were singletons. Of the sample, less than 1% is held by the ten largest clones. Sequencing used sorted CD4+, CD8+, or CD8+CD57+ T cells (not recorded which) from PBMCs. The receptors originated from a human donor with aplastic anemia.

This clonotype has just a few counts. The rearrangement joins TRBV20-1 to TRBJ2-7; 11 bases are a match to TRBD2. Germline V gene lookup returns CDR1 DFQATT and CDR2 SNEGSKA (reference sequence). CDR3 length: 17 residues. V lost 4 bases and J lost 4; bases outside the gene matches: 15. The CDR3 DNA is TGCAGTGCTACCGCTATACTAGCGGGAGATGCCCAATACGAGCAGTACTTC. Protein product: CSATAILAGDAQYEQYF.

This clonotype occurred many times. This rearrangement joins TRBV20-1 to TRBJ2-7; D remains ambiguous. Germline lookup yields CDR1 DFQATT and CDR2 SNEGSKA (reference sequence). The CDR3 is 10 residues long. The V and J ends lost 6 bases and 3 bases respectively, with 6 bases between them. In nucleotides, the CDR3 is TGCAGTGCGATTGACTACGAGCAGTACTTC. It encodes CSAIDYEQYF.

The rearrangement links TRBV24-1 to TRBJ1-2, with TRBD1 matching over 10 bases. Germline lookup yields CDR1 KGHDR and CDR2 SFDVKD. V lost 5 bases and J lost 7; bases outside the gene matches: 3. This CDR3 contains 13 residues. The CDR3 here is CATSGQGAVGYTF. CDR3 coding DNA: TGTGCCACCAGTGGACAGGGGGCTGTTGGCTACACCTTC.

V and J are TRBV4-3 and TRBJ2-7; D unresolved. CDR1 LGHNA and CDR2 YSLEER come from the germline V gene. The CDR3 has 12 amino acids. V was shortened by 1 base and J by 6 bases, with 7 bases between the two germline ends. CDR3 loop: CASSQALCEQYF. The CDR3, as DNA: TGCGCCAGCAGCCAAGCCTTATGCGAGCAGTACTTC.